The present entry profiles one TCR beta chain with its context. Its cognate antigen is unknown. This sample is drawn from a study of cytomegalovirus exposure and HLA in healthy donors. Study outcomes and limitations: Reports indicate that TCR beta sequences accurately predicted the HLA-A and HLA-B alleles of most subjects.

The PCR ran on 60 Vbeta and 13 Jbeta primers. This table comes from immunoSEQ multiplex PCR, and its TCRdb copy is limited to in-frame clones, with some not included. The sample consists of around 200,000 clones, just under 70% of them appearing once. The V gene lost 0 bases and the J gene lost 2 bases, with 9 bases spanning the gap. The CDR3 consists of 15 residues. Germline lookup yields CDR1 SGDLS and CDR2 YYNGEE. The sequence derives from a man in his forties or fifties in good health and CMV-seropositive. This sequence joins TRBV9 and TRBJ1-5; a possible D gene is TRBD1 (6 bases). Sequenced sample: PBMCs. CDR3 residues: CASSVDPGGNQPQHF. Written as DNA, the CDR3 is TGTGCCAGCAGCGTAGACCCAGGGGGCAATCAGCCCCAGCATTTT.